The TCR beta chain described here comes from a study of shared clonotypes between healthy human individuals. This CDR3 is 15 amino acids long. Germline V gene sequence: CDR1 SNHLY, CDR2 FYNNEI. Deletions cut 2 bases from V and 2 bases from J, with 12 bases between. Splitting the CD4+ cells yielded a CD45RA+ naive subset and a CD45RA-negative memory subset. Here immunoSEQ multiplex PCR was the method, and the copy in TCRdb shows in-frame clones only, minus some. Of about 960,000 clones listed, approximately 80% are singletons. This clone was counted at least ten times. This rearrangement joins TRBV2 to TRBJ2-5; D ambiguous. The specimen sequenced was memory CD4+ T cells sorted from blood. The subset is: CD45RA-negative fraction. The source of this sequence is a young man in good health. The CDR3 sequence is CASSEQPGRQETQYF. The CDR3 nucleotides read TGTGCCAGCAGTGAACAGCCAGGACGGCAAGAGACCCAGTACTTC.